What follows are 25 T cell receptor beta chains derived from one specimen sequenced in a study of blood T cell repertoires in COVID-19. Repertoires were generated with immunoSEQ multiplex PCR, while TCRdb's copy carries only in-frame clones and drops some. The sample has hundreds of thousands of clones; around 92% are singletons. The sample comprised PBMCs or T cells enriched from blood (not recorded which). These TCRs come from a woman under 40 who had recovered from COVID-19.

The V and J genes are TRBV30 and TRBJ2-3; 7 nucleotides line up with TRBD2. Germline lookup yields CDR1 GTSNPN and CDR2 SVGIG (reference sequence). J lost 0 bases, V lost 3 bases, and 3 bases had no gene match. This CDR3 has 14 amino acids. This CDR3 reads CAWSSSGSTDTQYF. CDR3 bases: TGTGCCTGGAGCTCTAGCGGAAGCACAGATACGCAGTATTTT. The full variable domain, its missing parts supplied by reference TRBV30 and TRBJ2-3, is SQTIHQWPATLVQPVGSPLSLECTVEGTSNPNLYWYRQAAGRGLQLLFYSVGIGQISSEVPQNLSASRPQDRQFILSSKKLLLSDSGFYLCAWSSSGSTDTQYFGPGTRLTVL.

The V call is TRBV19, the J call TRBJ1-2, with D unclear. This CDR3 contains 11 residues. Germline CDR1 is LNHDA and CDR2 is SQIVND (reference sequence). Trimming stripped 7 bases from V and 6 bases from J, with 9 bases between. The CDR3 is CASTDWDGYTF. The CDR3 DNA sequence: TGTGCCAGTACCGACTGGGATGGCTACACCTTC.

This clone was detected a few times. V usage is TRBV7-9 and J usage is TRBJ1-5; 9 nucleotides align to TRBD1. There are 16 residues in the CDR3. Germline CDR1 and CDR2: SEHNR and FQNEAQ (reference sequence). The junction had 1 base not matched to a gene; V was cut back by 1 base and J by 0 bases. The CDR3 loop reads CASSLGDRASNQPQHF. CDR3 DNA sequence: TGTGCCAGCAGCTTAGGGGACAGGGCTAGCAATCAGCCCCAGCATTTT.

The chain uses TRBV6-5 and TRBJ1-2; a weak D match, TRBD1 (5 bases). V was shortened by 7 bases and J by 5 bases, with 11 bases between the two germline ends. Germline V lookup: CDR1 MNHEY, CDR2 SVGAGI. This CDR3 contains 12 residues. The CDR3 sequence: CASNQGGYGYTF. CDR3 bases: TGTGCCAGCAATCAGGGAGGGTATGGCTACACCTTC.

This chain uses TRBV7-9 with TRBJ2-1; no firm D call. The germline CDR1 and CDR2 sequences are SEHNR and FQNEAQ (reference sequence). The CDR3 covers 14 residues. Trimming pared 3 bases from V and 8 bases from J, leaving 14 bases between. This CDR3 reads CASSFIATNDEQFF. CDR3 sequence (DNA): TGTGCCAGCAGCTTTATTGCTACGAACGATGAGCAGTTCTTC.

The chain couples TRBV12-5 to TRBJ1-5; D ambiguous. CDR1 and CDR2 from the germline V gene are LGHNT and FRNRAP. Trimming took off 1 base at V and 0 bases at J, with 7 bases between the two ends. This CDR3 has 15 amino acids. CDR3 loop: CASGLAGSSNQPQHF. CDR3 DNA: TGTGCTAGTGGTTTGGCGGGAAGTAGCAATCAGCCCCAGCATTTT.

The chain carries TRBV20-1 and TRBJ1-5; a possible D gene is TRBD1 (6 bases). V dropped 3 bases and J dropped 5 bases, with 29 bases sitting between them. The CDR3 extends over 19 amino acids. The germline V gene encodes CDR1 DFQATT and CDR2 SNEGSKA (reference sequence). The CDR3 DNA reads TGCAGTGCTAGTGAGTTTATCCGACGACAGGTGGTGGTTGATCAGCCCCAGCATTTT. It translates to CSASEFIRRQVVVDQPQHF.

The CDR3: CASSLSFSGGETQYF. The DNA for the CDR3 is TGCGCCAGCAGCTTGTCGTTCTCGGGGGGGGAGACCCAGTACTTC. This chain connects TRBV5-1 to TRBJ2-5; 8 nucleotides align to TRBD2. Trimming at V came to 1 base and at J to 5 bases, leaving 7 bases not matched to a gene. There are 15 residues in the CDR3. Germline CDR1 SGHRS, CDR2 YFSETQ.

CDR3 in DNA: TGTGCCAGTATGGCCGGCAGGGGGGTCACAGATACGCAGTATTTT. Translated: CASMAGRGVTDTQYF. This sequence joins TRBV19 and TRBJ2-3; D might be TRBD1 (7 bases). V was clipped by 7 bases and J by 2 bases, with 16 bases between them. The CDR3 consists of 15 residues. CDR1 and CDR2 (germline): LNHDA, SQIVND (reference sequence).

The chain employs TRBV20-1 and TRBJ1-5; 8 nucleotides line up with TRBD1. Trimming took 3 bases from V and 9 from J; bases not matched to a gene: 13. This CDR3 is built from 15 residues. CDR1 DFQATT and CDR2 SNEGSKA come from the germline V gene (reference sequence). The CDR3 here is CSASLLPGTGPPQHF. The CDR3 DNA sequence: TGCAGTGCTAGTCTCTTACCCGGGACAGGCCCGCCCCAGCATTTT.

The chain couples TRBV3-1 (or the pseudogene TRBV3-2) to TRBJ1-2; no reliable D call. Germline V gives CDR1 LGHDT, CDR2 YNNKEL (reference sequence). The CDR3 totals 16 residues. Trimming removed 2 bases at V and 5 bases at J, with 18 bases between. The CDR3 here is CASSQNGLRGVYGYTF. CDR3 DNA: TGTGCCAGCAGCCAAAACGGGCTCCGGGGAGTATATGGCTACACCTTC.

Only one count was recorded for this clone. The genes are TRBV19 and TRBJ1-4; a possible D gene is TRBD1 (5 bases). The germline V and J ends were trimmed by 4 bases and 5 bases, with 17 bases remaining between them. The length of the CDR3 is 16 residues. The V gene's germline CDR1 is LNHDA and CDR2 SQIVND (reference sequence). CDR3 nucleotide sequence: TGTGCCAGTAGTACTAGAAGACAGTCGACGAATGAAAAACTGTTTTTT. As protein: CASSTRRQSTNEKLFF.

This chain joins TRBV27 and TRBJ1-1; TRBD1 might be the D (5 bases). Germline V gene data show CDR1 as MNHEY and CDR2 as SMNVEV (reference sequence). The germline V and J ends were trimmed by 2 bases and 3 bases, with 10 bases remaining between them. The CDR3 extends over 14 amino acids. CDR3 protein: CASSLKGIYTEAFF. The CDR3 region has the DNA TGTGCCAGCAGTTTAAAGGGGATTTACACTGAAGCTTTCTTT.

The genes are TRBV5-1 and TRBJ1-4; D not certain. The germline gives CDR1 SGHRS, CDR2 YFSETQ. V shed 4 bases and J shed 0 bases, with 7 bases lying between them. The CDR3 extends over 14 amino acids. CDR3 nucleotide sequence: TGCGCCAGCAGCCCTCTTGCAACTAATGAAAAACTGTTTTTT. Amino acids: CASSPLATNEKLFF. Looking up the rest from reference TRBV5-1 and TRBJ1-4 gives the full variable domain: KAGVTQTPRYLIKTRGQQVTLSCSPISGHRSVSWYQQTPGQGLQFLFEYFSETQRNKGNFPGRFSGRQFSNSRSEMNVSTLELGDSALYLCASSPLATNEKLFFGSGTQLSVL.

The chain recombines TRBV10-3 with TRBJ1-2; TRBD1 matches 10 bases. There are 13 residues in the CDR3. Looked up from germline, CDR1 is ENHRY and CDR2 is SYGVKD. The V segment lost 5 bases and the J segment 6 bases; nucleotides outside the gene matches: 3. CDR3 amino acids: CAISRQGANGYTF. The DNA of the CDR3 is TGTGCCATCAGTAGACAGGGGGCTAATGGCTACACCTTC.

This rearrangement joins TRBV11-2 to TRBJ2-6; the match to TRBD1 covers 9 bases. The J segment lost 1 base and the V segment lost 3 bases, leaving 1 base of the junction unmatched. Germline CDR1 and CDR2: SGHAT and FQNNGV. The CDR3 consists of 16 residues. CDR3 loop: CASSLTGGSGANVLTF. In nucleotides, the CDR3 is TGTGCCAGCAGCTTGACAGGGGGATCTGGGGCCAACGTCCTGACTTTC.

The chain links TRBV5-6 to TRBJ1-5; TRBD1 is a possible D gene (6 bases). The germline V gene encodes CDR1 SGHDT and CDR2 YYEEEE. Trimming took off 3 bases at V and 7 bases at J, with 8 bases between the two ends. The CDR3 sequence is 12 residues long. CDR3 protein: CASSSQGQPQHF. DNA of the CDR3: TGTGCCAGCAGCTCACAGGGCCAGCCCCAGCATTTT.

V and J are TRBV27 and TRBJ2-7, with 9 nucleotides matching TRBD2. With V trimmed by 5 bases and J by 4 bases, 9 bases remained unmatched. This CDR3 comprises 15 residues. Germline assignment: CDR1 MNHEY and CDR2 SMNVEV (reference sequence). The CDR3 region has the DNA TGTGCCAGCAGTCCCCCCCCGGGACTAGCATACGAGCAGTACTTC. It specifies CASSPPPGLAYEQYF.

The J gene is TRBJ1-1, the V gene TRBV30; D gene unclear. Germline CDR1 GTSNPN, CDR2 SVGIG (reference sequence). Trimming took off 0 bases at V and 5 bases at J, with 10 bases between the two ends. This CDR3 spans 13 amino acids. DNA of the CDR3: TGTGCCTGGAGTGTACAGTTGAGAACTGAAGCTTTCTTT. Translation: CAWSVQLRTEAFF.

The chain couples TRBV2 to TRBJ1-4; TRBD1 is a possible D gene (6 bases). The CDR3 loop spans 14 amino acids. V was shortened by 4 bases and J by 5 bases, with 11 bases between the two germline ends. Germline V gene sequence: CDR1 SNHLY, CDR2 FYNNEI. CDR3 sequence (DNA): TGTGCCAGCAGTGGGACAGCCTTAAATGAAAAACTGTTTTTT. This sequence encodes CASSGTALNEKLFF.

This clone was recorded only once. An end of the junction differs from the germline gene, which may be a read error. The gene calls are TRBV3-1 (or the pseudogene TRBV3-2) and TRBJ2-3, with 12 bases fitting TRBD2. Germline CDR1 is LGHDT and CDR2 is YNNKEL (reference sequence). The CDR3 loop spans 17 amino acids. CDR3 in amino acids: CASSYRTGLAGTDTQYF. Here the CDR3 DNA reads TGTGCCAGCAGCTACCGTACGGGACTAGCGGGCACTGATACGCAGTATTTT.

This clone has a handful of counts. The chain recombines TRBV10-3 with TRBJ2-1; D is possibly TRBD1 (6 bases). The CDR3 runs 15 residues. Germline V gene data show CDR1 as ENHRY and CDR2 as SYGVKD. The germline V and J ends were trimmed by 3 bases and 8 bases, with 17 bases remaining between them. The CDR3 loop reads CAISDSGQGHYEQFF. The CDR3 nucleotides read TGTGCCATCAGTGATTCAGGGCAGGGGCACTATGAGCAGTTCTTC.

The V gene is TRBV29-1, the J gene TRBJ1-4; 9 bases are shared with TRBD1. Germline V gives CDR1 SQVTM, CDR2 ANQGSEA. The CDR3 is made up of 17 amino acids. The J segment lost 0 bases and the V segment lost 8 bases, leaving 13 bases of the junction unmatched. The CDR3 DNA reads TGCAGCCCTACAGGGGGCGCTGCCCTTGCAACTAATGAAAAACTGTTTTTT. Protein sequence: CSPTGGAALATNEKLFF. Full variable domain (missing parts from reference TRBV29-1 and TRBJ1-4): SAVISQKPSRDICQRGTSLTIQCQVDSQVTMMFWYRQQPGQSLTLIATANQGSEATYESGFVIDKFPISRPNLTFSTLTVSNMSPEDSSIYLCSPTGGAALATNEKLFFGSGTQLSVL.

The chain recombines TRBV10-3 with TRBJ2-1; tentative D call: TRBD2 (6 bases). The germline V gene encodes CDR1 ENHRY and CDR2 SYGVKD. The CDR3 runs to 12 residues. Trimming removed 6 bases at V and 7 bases at J, with 10 bases between. CDR3 loop: CAISPGRNEQFF. In DNA form, the CDR3 reads TGTGCCATCAGCCCAGGGAGGAATGAGCAGTTCTTC.

In regard to this clone: Other DNA sequences in this sample translate to the same CDR3. The rearrangement joins TRBV2 to TRBJ2-3, with 12 bases matching TRBD2. The CDR3 totals 15 residues. Germline trimming cut 6 bases from V and 6 bases from J; bases unmatched to any gene: 7. The V gene's germline CDR1 is SNHLY and CDR2 FYNNEI. The CDR3 DNA reads TGTGCCAGCAGGGGGCTAGCGGGAGGGCGTGATACGCAGTATTTT. Protein product: CASRGLAGGRDTQYF.